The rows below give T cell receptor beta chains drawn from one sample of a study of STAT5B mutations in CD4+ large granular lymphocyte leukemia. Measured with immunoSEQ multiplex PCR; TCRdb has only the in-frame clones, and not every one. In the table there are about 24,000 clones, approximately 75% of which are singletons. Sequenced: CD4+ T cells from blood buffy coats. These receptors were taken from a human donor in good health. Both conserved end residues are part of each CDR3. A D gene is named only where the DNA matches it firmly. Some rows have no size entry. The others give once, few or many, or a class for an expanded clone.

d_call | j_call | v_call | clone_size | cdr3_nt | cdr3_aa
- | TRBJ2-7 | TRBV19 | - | TGTGCCAGTAGGAAACAGGGTGGTGACGAGCAGTACTTC | CASRKQGGDEQYF
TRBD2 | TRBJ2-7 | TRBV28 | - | TGTGCCAGCACCCCTGGGGGGACTAGCGGCTACGAGCAGTACTTC | CASTPGGTSGYEQYF
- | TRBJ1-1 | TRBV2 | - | TGTGCCAGCATAGCTTCCTCGAACACTGAAGCTTTCTTT | CASIASSNTEAFF
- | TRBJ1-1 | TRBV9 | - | TGTGCCAGCAGCCCAGCTATAGGGCAGGGACCGAACACTGAAGCTTTCTTT | CASSPAIGQGPNTEAFF
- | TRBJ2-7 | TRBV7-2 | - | TGTGCCAGCAGCTTTCAGGGGAGTCTAACCTACGAGCAGTACTTC | CASSFQGSLTYEQYF
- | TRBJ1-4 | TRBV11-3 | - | TGTGCCAGCAGCTTAGACGGCCAGGGAAGAGAAAAACTGTTTTTT | CASSLDGQGREKLFF
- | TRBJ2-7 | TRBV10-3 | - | TGTGCCATCAGTGAGCCCGGGAGCTCCTACGAGCAGTACTTC | CAISEPGSSYEQYF
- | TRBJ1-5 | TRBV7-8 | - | TGTGCCAGCAGCTTAAAAAATAGGGGCCGAAATAGCAATCAGCCCCAGCATTTT | CASSLKNRGRNSNQPQHF
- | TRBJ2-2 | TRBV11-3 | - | TGTGCCACCTCGAGGGGGGGGCCCACCGGGGAGCTGTTTTTT | CATSRGGPTGELFF
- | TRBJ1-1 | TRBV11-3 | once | TGTGCCAGCAGCTTATCAGCAGGTCAGGGACTGGGCACTGAAGCTTTCTTT | CASSLSAGQGLGTEAFF
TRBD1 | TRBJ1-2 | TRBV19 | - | TGTGCCAGTAGTCCCCAGACAGGGACGGGCTGCACCTTC | CASSPQTGTGCTF
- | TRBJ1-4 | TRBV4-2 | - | TGTGCCAGCAGCCCTTCCGGGACCGGGAATGAAAAACTGTTTTTT | CASSPSGTGNEKLFF
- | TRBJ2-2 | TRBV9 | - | TGTGCCAGCAGCGTAGGGGGAAACACCGGGGAGCTGTTTTTT | CASSVGGNTGELFF
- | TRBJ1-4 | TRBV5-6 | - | TGTGCCAGCAGCTTTCGGGGGTCTAATGAAAAACTGTTTTTT | CASSFRGSNEKLFF
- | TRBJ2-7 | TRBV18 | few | TGTGCCAGCTCACCAGGGCTTCCGGACACCTCCTACGAGCAGTACTTC | CASSPGLPDTSYEQYF
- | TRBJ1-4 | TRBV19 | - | TGTGCCAGTAAAGGGGGAACAACAACTAATGAAAAACTGTTTTTT | CASKGGTTTNEKLFF
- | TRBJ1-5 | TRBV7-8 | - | TGTGCCAGCAGCTTAATGGGCGGCGGGCTCAATCAGCCCCAGCATTTT | CASSLMGGGLNQPQHF
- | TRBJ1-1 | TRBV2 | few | TGTGCCAGCAGCGCAGACACTTACACTGAAGCTTTCTTT | CASSADTYTEAFF
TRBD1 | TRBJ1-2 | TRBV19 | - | TGTGCCAGTAGGGACAGGGGACACTCCGATGGCTACACCTTC | CASRDRGHSDGYTF
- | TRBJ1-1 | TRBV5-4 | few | TGTGCCAGCCACACCCTGAACACTGAAGCTTTCTTT | CASHTLNTEAFF
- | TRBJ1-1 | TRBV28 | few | TGTGCCAGCAGTTTAGTGTCACCGATGAACACTGAAGCTTTCTTT | CASSLVSPMNTEAFF
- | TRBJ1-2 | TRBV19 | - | TGTGCCAGTAGTATAGATAACAGGGAGTCCTATGGCTACACCTTC | CASSIDNRESYGYTF
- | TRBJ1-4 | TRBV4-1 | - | TGCGCCAGCCTGCATCCAGGGCGTAATGAAAAACTGTTTTTT | CASLHPGRNEKLFF
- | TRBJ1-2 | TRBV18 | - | TGTGCCAGCTCACCACCTGGCGACACCAACTATGGCTACACCTTC | CASSPPGDTNYGYTF
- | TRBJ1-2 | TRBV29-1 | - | TGCAGCGTTGAAGATTACGATGGCTACACCTTC | CSVEDYDGYTF
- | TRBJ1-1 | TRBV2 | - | TGTGCCAGCAGTGCCCAGGGACTGGGTAACACTGAAGCTTTCTTT | CASSAQGLGNTEAFF
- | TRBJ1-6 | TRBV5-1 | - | TGCGCCAGCAGCGTAACGGACAGAAACAATTCACCCCTCCACTTT | CASSVTDRNNSPLHF
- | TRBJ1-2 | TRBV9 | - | TGTGCCAGCAGCGTAGAGGTACACGGTGACTATGGCTACACCTTC | CASSVEVHGDYGYTF
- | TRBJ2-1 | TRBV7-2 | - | TGTGCCAGCAGCGGGTGGTTGCGGGGCTCGGGCAATGAGCAGTTCTTC | CASSGWLRGSGNEQFF
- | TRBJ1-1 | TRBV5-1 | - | TGCGCCAGCAGCTTGGTAGGGGGGGGGTACACTGAAGCTTTCTTT | CASSLVGGGYTEAFF
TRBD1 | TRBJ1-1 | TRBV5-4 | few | TGTGCCAGCAGCGGAACAGGGGTGGGTGAAGCTTTCTTT | CASSGTGVGEAFF
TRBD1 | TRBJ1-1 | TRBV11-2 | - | TGTGCCAGCAGTCCTCTGACAGGGCGACGGGGGAACACTGAAGCTTTCTTT | CASSPLTGRRGNTEAFF
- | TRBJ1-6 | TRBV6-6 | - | TGTGCCAGCAGTCAGGAGGTGGTATCACGGTCACCCCTCCACTTT | CASSQEVVSRSPLHF
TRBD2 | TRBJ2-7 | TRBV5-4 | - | TGTGCCAGCAGCCTCACTAGCGGGGGTAGCTACGAGCAGTACTTC | CASSLTSGGSYEQYF
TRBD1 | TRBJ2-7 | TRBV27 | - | TGTGCCAGCAGTTCGATAAAGGACAGGGTGTTCGACGAGCAGTACTTC | CASSSIKDRVFDEQYF
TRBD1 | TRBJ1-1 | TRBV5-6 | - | TGTGCCAGCAGCAAACGAGACAGGGGCTTGAACACTGAAGCTTTCTTT | CASSKRDRGLNTEAFF
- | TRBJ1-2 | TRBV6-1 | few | TGTGCCAGCAGGCCCGACTTCGGCGCCTACACCTTC | CASRPDFGAYTF
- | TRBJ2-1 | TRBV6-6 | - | TGTGCCAGCAGCCCTAGGAACAGCAATGAGCAGTTCTTC | CASSPRNSNEQFF
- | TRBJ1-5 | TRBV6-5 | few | TGTGCCAGCAGTTACTCAGCCGGCGGTGGGTTTTGGCCCCAGCATTTT | CASSYSAGGGFWPQHF
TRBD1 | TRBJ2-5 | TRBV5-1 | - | TGCGCCAGCAGCGCGACAGGGGCCCAAGAGACCCAGTACTTC | CASSATGAQETQYF
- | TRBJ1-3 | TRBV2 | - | TGTGCCAGCAGGAACGGGGGTGGAAACACCATATATTTT | CASRNGGGNTIYF
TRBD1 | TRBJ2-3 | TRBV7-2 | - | TGTGCCAGCAGCCAGACAGGGGCAGTGTTGGATACGCAGTATTTT | CASSQTGAVLDTQYF
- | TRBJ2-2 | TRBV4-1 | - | TGCGCCAGCAGCCAAAGGGACATTAACACCGGGGAGCTGTTTTTT | CASSQRDINTGELFF
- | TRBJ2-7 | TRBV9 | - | TGTGCCAGCAGCTTCCGGGATACCCTAGCCTACGAGCAGTACTTC | CASSFRDTLAYEQYF
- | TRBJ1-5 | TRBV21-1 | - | TGTGCCAGCAGCAAAGGGAGTCGCGGGAGGGCAAGCAATCAGCCCCAGCATTTT | CASSKGSRGRASNQPQHF
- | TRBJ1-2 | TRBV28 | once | TGTGCCAGCTACTCCTCGGGGCTTGTTGGGTATGGCTACACCTTC | CASYSSGLVGYGYTF
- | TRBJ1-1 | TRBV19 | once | TGTGCCAGTAGTATAGGACAGGCGGGAGGTGAAGCTTTCTTT | CASSIGQAGGEAFF
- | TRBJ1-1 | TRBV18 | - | TGTGCCAGCTCACTTAAGCAGAACACTGAAGCTTTCTTT | CASSLKQNTEAFF
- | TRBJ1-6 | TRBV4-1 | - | TGCGCCAGCAGCCAGACGACCGTCGGGGTGACCTATAATTCACCCCTCCACTTT | CASSQTTVGVTYNSPLHF
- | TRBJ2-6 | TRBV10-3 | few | TGTGCCATCAGTGAGTCTCCAGGGAGTCTTGCCTCTGGGGCCAACGTCCTGACTTTC | CAISESPGSLASGANVLTF
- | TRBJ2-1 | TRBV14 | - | TGTGCCAGCAGCCGTTCAGGTAGCTACAATGAGCAGTTCTTC | CASSRSGSYNEQFF
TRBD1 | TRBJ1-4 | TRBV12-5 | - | TGTGCTAGTGGTTTGGTACATGGCAGGGGGCATGAAAAACTGTTTTTT | CASGLVHGRGHEKLFF
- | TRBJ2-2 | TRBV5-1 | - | TGCGCCAGCAGCTTGCGGGCAGCGAACACCGGGGAGCTGTTTTTT | CASSLRAANTGELFF
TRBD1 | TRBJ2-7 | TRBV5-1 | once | TGCGCCAGCAGCTTGGTCCCGGGACAGGTAACCTACGAGCAGTACTTC | CASSLVPGQVTYEQYF
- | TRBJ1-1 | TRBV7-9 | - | TGTGCCAGCAGCGGCCGCAGGGAGGCTGAAGCTTTCTTT | CASSGRREAEAFF
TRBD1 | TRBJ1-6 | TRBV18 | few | TGTGCCGTAGGGGAGACAGGGGGGTACTCACCCCTCCACTTT | CAVGETGGYSPLHF
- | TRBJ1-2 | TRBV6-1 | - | TGTGCCAGCAGTGATCCCGGCAAGTCTTGGACTTCATTTAATGGCTACACCTTC | CASSDPGKSWTSFNGYTF
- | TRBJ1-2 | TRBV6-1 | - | TGTGCCAGCAGGGATGGGCCGCACCTTTCCTATGGCTACACCTTC | CASRDGPHLSYGYTF
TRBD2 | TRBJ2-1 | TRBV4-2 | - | TGTGCCAGCAGCCTCCCCCCGGGGGGGGGTGAGCAGTTCTTC | CASSLPPGGGEQFF